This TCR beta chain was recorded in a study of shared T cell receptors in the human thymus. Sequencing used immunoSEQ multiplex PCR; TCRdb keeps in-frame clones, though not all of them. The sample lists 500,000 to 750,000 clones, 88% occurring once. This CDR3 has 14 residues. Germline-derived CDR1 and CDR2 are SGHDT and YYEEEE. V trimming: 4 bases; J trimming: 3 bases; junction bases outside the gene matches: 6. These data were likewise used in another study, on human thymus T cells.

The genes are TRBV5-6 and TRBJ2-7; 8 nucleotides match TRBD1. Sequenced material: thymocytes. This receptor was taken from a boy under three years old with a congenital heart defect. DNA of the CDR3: TGTGCCAGCAGCGCCGGGACAGGATACTACGAGCAGTACTTC. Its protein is CASSAGTGYYEQYF. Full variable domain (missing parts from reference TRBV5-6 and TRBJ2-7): DAGVTQSPTHLIKTRGQQVTLRCSPKSGHDTVSWYQQALGQGPQFIFQYYEEEERQRGNFPDRFSGHQFPNYSSELNVNALLLGDSALYLCASSAGTGYYEQYFGPGTRLTVT.